Shown below are 4 T cell receptor beta chains from a single sample sequenced in a study of OX40 agonist ivuxolimab in advanced cancers. TCRdb's table, derived via immunoSEQ multiplex PCR, lists solely in-frame clones and lacks some. In the table there are about 70,000 clones, 70% to 90% of which are singletons. The source was CD4+ or CD8+ T cells sorted from blood, collected in a trial of the OX40 agonist ivuxolimab. The receptors were sampled from an adult with an advanced solid tumor such as melanoma, head and neck, liver or kidney cancer.

This clone showed up just once. CDR3 in DNA: TGTGCCAGCAGTTCCTCGTCGGGCTACACCTTC. It specifies CASSSSSGYTF. The chain is built from TRBV5-4 and TRBJ1-2; D is undetermined. The germline gives CDR1 SGHNT, CDR2 YYREEE (reference sequence). The CDR3 runs to 11 residues. Trimming pared 5 bases from V and 8 bases from J, leaving 10 bases between.

The J gene is TRBJ2-7, the V gene TRBV6-1, with D possibly being TRBD1 (6 bases). The CDR3 is 15 amino acids. Trimming took off 2 bases at V and 2 bases at J, with 13 bases between the two ends. CDR1 and CDR2 (germline): MNHNS, SASEGT. The CDR3 DNA is TGTGCCAGCAGTGAATATCTAGGGACACCCTACGAGCAGTACTTC. As protein: CASSEYLGTPYEQYF.

J is TRBJ1-2 and V is TRBV5-1; D unclear. The CDR3 loop spans 14 amino acids. The germline CDR1 and CDR2 sequences are SGHRS and YFSETQ. Trimming left V 0 bases short and J 0 bases short, with 6 bases between. CDR3 in amino acids: CASSLAAANYGYTF. CDR3 nucleotide sequence: TGCGCCAGCAGCTTGGCGGCAGCTAACTATGGCTACACCTTC.

The V and J genes are TRBV6-5 and TRBJ1-5; 7 bases are shared with TRBD1. V gave up 5 bases and J gave up 5 bases; unmatched junction bases: 3. Per the germline V gene, CDR1 is MNHEY and CDR2 is SVGAGI. CDR3 size: 13 residues. In DNA form, the CDR3 reads TGTGCCAGCAGTCGACAGGGCGATCAGCCCCAGCATTTT. Translation: CASSRQGDQPQHF.